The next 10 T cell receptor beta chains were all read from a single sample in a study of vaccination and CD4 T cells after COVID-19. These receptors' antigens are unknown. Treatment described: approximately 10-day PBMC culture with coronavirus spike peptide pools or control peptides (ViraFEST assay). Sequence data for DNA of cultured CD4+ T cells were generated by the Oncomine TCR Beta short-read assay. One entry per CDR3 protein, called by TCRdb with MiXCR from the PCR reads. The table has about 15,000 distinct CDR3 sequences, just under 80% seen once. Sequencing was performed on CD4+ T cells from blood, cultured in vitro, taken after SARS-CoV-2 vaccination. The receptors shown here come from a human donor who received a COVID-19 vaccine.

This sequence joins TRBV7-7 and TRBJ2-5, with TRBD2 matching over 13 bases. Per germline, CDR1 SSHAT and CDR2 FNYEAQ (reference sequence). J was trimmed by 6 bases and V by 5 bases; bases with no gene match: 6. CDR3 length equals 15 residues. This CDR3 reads CASSPGLAGAQTQYF. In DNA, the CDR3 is TGTGCCAGCAGCCCCGGACTAGCGGGGGCTCAGACCCAGTACTTC. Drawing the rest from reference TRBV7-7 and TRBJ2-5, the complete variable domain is GAGVSQSPRYKVTKRGQDVTLRCDPISSHATLYWYQQALGQGPEFLTYFNYEAQPDKSGLPSDRFSAERPEGSISTLTIQRTEQRDSAMYRCASSPGLAGAQTQYFGPGTRLLVL.

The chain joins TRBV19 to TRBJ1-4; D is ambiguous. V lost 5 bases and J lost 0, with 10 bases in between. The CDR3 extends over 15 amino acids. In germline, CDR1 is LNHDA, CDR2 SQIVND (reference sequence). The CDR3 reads CASSRSLTTNEKLFF. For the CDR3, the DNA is TGTGCCAGTAGTCGGTCCTTGACAACTAATGAAAAACTGTTTTTT.

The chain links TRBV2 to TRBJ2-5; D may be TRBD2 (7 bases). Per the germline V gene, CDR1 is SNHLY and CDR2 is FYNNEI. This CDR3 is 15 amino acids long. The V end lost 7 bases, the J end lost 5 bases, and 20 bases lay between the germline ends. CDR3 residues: CASTFFAGAGETQYF. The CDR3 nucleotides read TGTGCCAGCACGTTTTTTGCGGGGGCGGGGGAGACCCAGTACTTC.

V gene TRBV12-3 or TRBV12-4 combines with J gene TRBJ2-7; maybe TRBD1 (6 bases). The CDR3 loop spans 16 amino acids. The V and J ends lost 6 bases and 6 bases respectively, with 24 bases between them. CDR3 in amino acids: CASSIDPSGVFSEQYF. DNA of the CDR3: TGTGCCAGCAGCATCGATCCCTCAGGGGTCTTTTCCGAGCAGTACTTC.

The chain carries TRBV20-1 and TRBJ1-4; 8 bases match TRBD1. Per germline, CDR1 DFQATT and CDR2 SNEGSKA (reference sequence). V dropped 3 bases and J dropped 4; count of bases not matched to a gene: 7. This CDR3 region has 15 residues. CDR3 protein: CSASPDRGLNEKLFF. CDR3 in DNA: TGCAGTGCTAGCCCAGACAGGGGCCTTAATGAAAAACTGTTTTTT.

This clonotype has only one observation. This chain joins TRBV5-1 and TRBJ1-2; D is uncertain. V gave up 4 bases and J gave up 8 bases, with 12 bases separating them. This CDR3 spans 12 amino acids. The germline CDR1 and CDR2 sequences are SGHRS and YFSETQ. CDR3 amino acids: CASSAGREGYTF. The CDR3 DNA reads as TGCGCCAGCAGCGCCGGCCGGGAAGGCTACACCTTC.

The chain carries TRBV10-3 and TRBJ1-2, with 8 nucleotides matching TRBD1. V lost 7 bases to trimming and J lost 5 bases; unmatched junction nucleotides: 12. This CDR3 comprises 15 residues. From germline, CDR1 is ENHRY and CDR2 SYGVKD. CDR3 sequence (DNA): TGTGCCATCAATACCGGGACAGGTATTTCTTATGGCTACACCTTC. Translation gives CAINTGTGISYGYTF.

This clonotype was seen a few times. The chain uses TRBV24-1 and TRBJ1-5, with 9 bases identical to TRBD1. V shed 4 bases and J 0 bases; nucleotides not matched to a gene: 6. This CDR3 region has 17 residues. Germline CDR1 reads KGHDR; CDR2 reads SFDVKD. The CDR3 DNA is TGTGCCACCAGTGAGTGCCGGGACAGGGATAGCAATCAGCCCCAGCATTTT. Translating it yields CATSECRDRDSNQPQHF.

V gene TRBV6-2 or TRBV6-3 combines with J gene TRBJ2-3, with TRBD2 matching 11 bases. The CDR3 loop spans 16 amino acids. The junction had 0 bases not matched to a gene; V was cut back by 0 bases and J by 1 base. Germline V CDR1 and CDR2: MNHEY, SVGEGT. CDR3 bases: TGTGCCAGCAGTTACTCGACTAGCGGGGGCACAGATACGCAGTATTTT. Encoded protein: CASSYSTSGGTDTQYF.

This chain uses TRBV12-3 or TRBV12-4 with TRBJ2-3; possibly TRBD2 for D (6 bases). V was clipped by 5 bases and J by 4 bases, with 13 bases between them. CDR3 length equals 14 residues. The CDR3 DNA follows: TGTGCCAGCAGTGCCCGGCGCGGGGCAGATACGCAGTATTTT. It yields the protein CASSARRGADTQYF.